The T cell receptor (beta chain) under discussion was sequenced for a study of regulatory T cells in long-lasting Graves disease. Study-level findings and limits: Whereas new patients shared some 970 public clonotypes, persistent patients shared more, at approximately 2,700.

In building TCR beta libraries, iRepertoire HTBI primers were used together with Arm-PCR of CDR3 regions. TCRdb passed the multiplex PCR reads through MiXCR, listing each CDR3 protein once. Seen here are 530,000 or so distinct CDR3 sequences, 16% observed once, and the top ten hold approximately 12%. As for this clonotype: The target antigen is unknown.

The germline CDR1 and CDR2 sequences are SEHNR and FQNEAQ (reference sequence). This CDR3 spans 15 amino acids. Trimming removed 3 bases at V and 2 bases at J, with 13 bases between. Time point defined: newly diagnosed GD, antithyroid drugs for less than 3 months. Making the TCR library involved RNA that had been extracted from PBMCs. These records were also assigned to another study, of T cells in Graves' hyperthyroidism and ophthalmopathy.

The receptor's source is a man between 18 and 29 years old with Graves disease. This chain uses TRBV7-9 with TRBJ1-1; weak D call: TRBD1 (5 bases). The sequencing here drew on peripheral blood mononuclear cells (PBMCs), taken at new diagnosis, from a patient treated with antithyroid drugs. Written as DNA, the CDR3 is TGTGCCAGCAGCTTGGCCATGGGGGACAACACTGAAGCTTTCTTT. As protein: CASSLAMGDNTEAFF.